Below, 6 T cell receptor beta chains from the same sample are listed, as sequenced in a study of blood T cell repertoires in COVID-19. Method: immunoSEQ multiplex PCR; TCRdb's copy keeps in-frame clones and lacks some. The profile shows 100,000 to 150,000 clones, around 80% of them singletons. The source material was peripheral blood. The receptors shown here come from a man in his forties with active or convalescent COVID-19.

This chain links TRBV7-3 with TRBJ1-6, with 7 bases matching TRBD1. Germline lookup yields CDR1 SGHTA and CDR2 FQGTGA. V lost 3 bases and J lost 0; bases outside the gene matches: 11. The CDR3 sequence is 19 residues long. In nucleotides, the CDR3 is TGTGCCAGCAGCTTCTGGGGGACAGAGCTAAGCTCCTATAATTCACCCCTCCACTTT. This translates into CASSFWGTELSSYNSPLHF.

This chain connects TRBV7-9 to TRBJ1-3; D uncertain. The germline V gene encodes CDR1 SEHNR and CDR2 FQNEAQ (reference sequence). The CDR3 contains 17 residues. Trimming removed 1 base at V and 4 bases at J, with 17 bases between. The CDR3 coding sequence is TGTGCCAGCAGCTTAGAAAATGCGGGCATGGAAGGAAACACCATATATTTT. The encoded protein is CASSLENAGMEGNTIYF.

This clone showed up just once. The chain carries TRBV25-1 and TRBJ1-4, with a possible D match to TRBD1 (6 bases). The CDR3 runs to 16 residues. The ends were cut back, 7 bases at V and 3 bases at J, with 18 bases in the middle. CDR1 and CDR2 from the germline V gene are MGHDK and SYGVNS. CDR3 in DNA: TGTGCCAGCAAAATGGGGGTGACAGGTCCTAATGAAAAACTGTTTTTT. Protein sequence: CASKMGVTGPNEKLFF.

There are a few counts of this clone. V usage is TRBV11-2 and J usage is TRBJ2-1; a possible D gene is TRBD2 (6 bases). Germline values: CDR1 SGHAT, CDR2 FQNNGV. The CDR3 is 15 amino acids. Trimming removed 1 base from V and 8 bases from J, with 15 bases in between. CDR3 nucleotide sequence: TGTGCCAGCAGCTTAGCGGGAGTCACGTCTGATGAGCAGTTCTTC. This sequence encodes CASSLAGVTSDEQFF.

The CDR3 protein is CASSQKTSGTSYEQYF. In DNA form, the CDR3 reads TGCGCCAGCAGCCAAAAGACTAGCGGCACCTCCTACGAGCAGTACTTC. This chain links TRBV4-1 with TRBJ2-7, with TRBD2 matching 9 bases. CDR1 MGHRA and CDR2 YSYEKL come from the germline V gene. Germline trimming cut 2 bases from V and 0 bases from J; bases unmatched to any gene: 5. The CDR3 covers 16 residues.

This clone was counted once. This chain joins TRBV6-2 or TRBV6-3 and TRBJ2-7; 11 positions agree with TRBD1. The CDR3 runs to 15 residues. Per germline, CDR1 MNHEY and CDR2 SVGEGT. The V gene end was trimmed by 1 base and the J gene end by 6 bases; junction bases not matched to a gene: 5. DNA of the CDR3: TGTGCCAGCAGTTACTTGGACAGGGGGCGCGTCGAGCAGTACTTC. It specifies CASSYLDRGRVEQYF.